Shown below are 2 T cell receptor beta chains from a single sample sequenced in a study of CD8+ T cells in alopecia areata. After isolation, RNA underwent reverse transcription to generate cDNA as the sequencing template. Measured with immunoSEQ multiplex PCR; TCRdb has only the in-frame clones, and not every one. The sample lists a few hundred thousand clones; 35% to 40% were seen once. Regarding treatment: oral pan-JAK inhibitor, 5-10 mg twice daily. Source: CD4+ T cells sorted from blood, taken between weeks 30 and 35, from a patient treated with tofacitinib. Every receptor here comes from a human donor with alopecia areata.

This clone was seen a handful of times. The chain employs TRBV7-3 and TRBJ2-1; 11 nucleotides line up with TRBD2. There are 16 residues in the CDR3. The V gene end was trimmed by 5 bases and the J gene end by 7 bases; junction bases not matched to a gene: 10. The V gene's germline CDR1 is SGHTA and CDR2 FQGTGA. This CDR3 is CASSPGGTSGTNEQFF. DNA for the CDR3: TGTGCCAGCAGCCCCGGCGGGACTAGCGGAACTAATGAGCAGTTCTTC.

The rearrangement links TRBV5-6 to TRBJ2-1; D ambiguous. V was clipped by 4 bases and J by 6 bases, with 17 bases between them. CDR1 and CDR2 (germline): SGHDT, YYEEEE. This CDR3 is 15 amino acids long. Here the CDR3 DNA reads TGTGCCAGCAGCCCTTCTATCGTAGGGCCCAATGAGCAGTTCTTC. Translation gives CASSPSIVGPNEQFF.